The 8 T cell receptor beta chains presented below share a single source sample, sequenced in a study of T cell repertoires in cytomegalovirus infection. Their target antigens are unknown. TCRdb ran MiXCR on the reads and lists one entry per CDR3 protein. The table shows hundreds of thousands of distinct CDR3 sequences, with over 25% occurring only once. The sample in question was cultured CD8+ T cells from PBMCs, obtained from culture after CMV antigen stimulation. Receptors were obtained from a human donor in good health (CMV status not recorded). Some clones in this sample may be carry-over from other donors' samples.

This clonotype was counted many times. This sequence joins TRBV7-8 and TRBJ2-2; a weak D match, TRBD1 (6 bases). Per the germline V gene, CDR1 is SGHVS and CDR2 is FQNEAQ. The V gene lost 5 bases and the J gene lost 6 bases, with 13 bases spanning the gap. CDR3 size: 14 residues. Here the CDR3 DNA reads TGTGCCAGCAGCGCCCGCAGGGGAGCCGGGGAGCTGTTTTTT. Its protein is CASSARRGAGELFF.

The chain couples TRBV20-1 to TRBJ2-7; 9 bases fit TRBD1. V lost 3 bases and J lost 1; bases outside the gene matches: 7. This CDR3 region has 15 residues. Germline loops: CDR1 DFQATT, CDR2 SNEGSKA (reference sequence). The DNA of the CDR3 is TGCAGTGCTAGGATACCGGGACAGGGATCCTACGAGCAGTACGTC. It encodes CSARIPGQGSYEQYV.

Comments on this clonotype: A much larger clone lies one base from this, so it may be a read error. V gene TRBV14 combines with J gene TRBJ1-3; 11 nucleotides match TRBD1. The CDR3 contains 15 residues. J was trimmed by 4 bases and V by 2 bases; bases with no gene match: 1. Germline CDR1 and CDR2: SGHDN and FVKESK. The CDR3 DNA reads TGTGCCAGCAGCCAACGGACAGGGGGCGGAAACACCATATATTTT. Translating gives CASSQRTGGGNTIYF.

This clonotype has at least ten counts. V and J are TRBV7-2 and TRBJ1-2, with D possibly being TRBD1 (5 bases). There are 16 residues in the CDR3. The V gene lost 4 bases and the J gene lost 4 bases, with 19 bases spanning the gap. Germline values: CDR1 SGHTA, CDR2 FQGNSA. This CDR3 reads CASSSSPGYGSYGYTF. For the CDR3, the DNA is TGTGCCAGCAGCTCGTCACCAGGGTACGGCTCCTATGGCTACACCTTC.

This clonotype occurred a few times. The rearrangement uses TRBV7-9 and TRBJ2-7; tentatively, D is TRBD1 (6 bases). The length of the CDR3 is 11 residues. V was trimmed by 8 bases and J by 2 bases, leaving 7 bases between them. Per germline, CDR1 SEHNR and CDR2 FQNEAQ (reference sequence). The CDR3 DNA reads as TGTGCCAGCGGACAGACCTACGAGCAGTACTTC. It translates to CASGQTYEQYF.

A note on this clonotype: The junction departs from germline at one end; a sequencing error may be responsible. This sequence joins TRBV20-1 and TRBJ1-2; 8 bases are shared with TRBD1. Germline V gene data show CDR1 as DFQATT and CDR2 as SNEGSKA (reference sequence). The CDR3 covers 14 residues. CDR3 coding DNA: TGCAGTGCTAGAGCCCCGGACAGGGACTATGACTACACCTTC. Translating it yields CSARAPDRDYDYTF.

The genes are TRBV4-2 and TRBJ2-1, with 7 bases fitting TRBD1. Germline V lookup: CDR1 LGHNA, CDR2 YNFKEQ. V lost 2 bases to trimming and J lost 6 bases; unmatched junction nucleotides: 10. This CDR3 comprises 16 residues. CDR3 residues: CASSQIGQGVGNEQFF. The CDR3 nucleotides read TGTGCCAGCAGCCAAATCGGGCAGGGGGTTGGCAATGAGCAGTTCTTC.

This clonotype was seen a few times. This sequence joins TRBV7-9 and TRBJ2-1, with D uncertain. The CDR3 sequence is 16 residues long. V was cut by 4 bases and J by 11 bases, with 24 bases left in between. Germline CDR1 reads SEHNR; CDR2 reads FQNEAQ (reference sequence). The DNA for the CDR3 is TGTGCCAGCAGCTCCTCAGGATGGACCGGTGCTAAACAGCAGTTCTTC. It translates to CASSSSGWTGAKQQFF.